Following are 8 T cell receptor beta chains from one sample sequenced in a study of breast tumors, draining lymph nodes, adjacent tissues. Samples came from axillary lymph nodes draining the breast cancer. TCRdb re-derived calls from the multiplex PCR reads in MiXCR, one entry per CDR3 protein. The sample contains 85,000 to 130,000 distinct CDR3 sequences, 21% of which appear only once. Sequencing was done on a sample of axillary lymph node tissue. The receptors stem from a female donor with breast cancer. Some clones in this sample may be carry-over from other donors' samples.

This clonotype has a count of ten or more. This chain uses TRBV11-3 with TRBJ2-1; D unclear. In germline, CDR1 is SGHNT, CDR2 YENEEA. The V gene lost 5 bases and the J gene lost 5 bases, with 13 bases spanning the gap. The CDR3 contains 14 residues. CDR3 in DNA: TGTGCCAGCAGCCCGATTGCCGGAGACAATGAGCAGTTCTTC. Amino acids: CASSPIAGDNEQFF. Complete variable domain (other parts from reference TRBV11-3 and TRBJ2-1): EAGVVQSPRYKIIEKKQPVAFWCNPISGHNTLYWYLQNLGQGPELLIRYENEEAVDDSQLPKDRFSAERLKGVDSTLKIQPAELGDSAVYLCASSPIAGDNEQFFGPGTRLTVL.

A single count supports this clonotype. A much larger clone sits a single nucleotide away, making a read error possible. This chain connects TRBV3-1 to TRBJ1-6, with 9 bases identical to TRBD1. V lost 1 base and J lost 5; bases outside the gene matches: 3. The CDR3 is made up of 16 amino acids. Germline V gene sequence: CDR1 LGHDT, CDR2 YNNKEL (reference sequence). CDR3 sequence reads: CASSQGNRGHNSPLHF. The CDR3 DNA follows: TGTGCCAGCAGCCAAGGTAACAGGGGGCATAATTCACCCCTCCACTTT.

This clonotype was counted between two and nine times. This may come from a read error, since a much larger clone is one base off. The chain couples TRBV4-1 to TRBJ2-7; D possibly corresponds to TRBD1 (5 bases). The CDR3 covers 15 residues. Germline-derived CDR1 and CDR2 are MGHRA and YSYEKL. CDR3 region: CASGQDPGNGREQYF. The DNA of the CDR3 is TGCGCCAGCGGCCAAGATCCAGGGAATGGTCGCGAGCAGTACTTC.

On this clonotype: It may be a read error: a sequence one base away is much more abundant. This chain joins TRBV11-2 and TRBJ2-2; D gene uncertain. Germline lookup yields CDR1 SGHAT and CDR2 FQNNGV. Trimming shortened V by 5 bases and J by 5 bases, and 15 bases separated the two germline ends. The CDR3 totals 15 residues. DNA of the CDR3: TGTGCCAGCAGCCTGCAGGAAGTACCGACCGGGGAGCTGTTTTTT. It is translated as CASSLQEVPTGELFF.

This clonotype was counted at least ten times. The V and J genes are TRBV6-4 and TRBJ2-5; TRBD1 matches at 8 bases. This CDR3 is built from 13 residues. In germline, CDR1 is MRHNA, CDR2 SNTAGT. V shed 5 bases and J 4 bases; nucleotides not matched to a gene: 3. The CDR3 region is CASSLQGGETQYF. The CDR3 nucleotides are TGTGCCAGCAGTCTACAGGGGGGAGAGACCCAGTACTTC.

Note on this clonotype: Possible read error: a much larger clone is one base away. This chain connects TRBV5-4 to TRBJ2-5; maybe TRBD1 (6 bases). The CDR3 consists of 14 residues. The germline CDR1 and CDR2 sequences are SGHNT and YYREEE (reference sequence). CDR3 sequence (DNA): TGTGCCGGCAGCTTGGTTGGGACAAAAGAGACCCAGTACTTC. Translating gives CAGSLVGTKETQYF.

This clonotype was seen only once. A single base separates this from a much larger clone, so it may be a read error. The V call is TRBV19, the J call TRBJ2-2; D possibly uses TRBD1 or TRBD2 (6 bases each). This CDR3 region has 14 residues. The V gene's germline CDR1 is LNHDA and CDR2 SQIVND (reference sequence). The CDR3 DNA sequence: TGTGCCAGTCAGACAGGCTCGAACACCGGGGGGCTGTTTTTT. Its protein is CASQTGSNTGGLFF.

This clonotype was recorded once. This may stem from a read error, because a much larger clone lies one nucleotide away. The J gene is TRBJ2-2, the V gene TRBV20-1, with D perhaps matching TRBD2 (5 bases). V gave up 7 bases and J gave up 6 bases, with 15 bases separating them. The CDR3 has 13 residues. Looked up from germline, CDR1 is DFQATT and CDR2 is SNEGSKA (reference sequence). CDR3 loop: CSVKNPGSGELFF. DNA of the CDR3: TGCAGTGTCAAGAATCCGGGATCCGGGGAGCTGTTTTTT.